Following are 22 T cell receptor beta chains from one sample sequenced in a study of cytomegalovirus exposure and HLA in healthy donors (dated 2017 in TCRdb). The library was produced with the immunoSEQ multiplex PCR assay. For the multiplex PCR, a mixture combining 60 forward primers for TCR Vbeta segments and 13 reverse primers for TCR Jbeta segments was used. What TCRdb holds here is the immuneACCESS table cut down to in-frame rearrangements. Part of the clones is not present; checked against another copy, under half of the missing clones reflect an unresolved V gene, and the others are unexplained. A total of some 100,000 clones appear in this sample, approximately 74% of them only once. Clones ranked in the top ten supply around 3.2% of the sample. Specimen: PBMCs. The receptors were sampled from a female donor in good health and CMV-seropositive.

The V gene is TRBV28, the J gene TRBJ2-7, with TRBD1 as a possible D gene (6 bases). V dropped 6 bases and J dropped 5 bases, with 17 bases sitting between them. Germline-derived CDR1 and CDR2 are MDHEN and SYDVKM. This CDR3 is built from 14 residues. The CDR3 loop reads CASRGVQGRHEQYF. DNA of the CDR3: TGTGCCAGCAGGGGGGTACAGGGAAGGCACGAGCAGTACTTC.

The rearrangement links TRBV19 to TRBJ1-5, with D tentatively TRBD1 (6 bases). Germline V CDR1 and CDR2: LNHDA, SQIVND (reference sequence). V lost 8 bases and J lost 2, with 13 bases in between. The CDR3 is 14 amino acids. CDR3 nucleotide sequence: TGTGCCAGTGCTAACCGACAGGGCAATCAGCCCCAGCATTTT. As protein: CASANRQGNQPQHF.

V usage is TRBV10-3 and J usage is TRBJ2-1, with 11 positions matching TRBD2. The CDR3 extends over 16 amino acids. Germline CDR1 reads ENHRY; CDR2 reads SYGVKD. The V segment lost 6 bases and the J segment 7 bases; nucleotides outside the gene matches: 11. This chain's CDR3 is CAISHLSGGAENEQFF. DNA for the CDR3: TGTGCCATCAGCCACCTTAGCGGGGGGGCCGAAAATGAGCAGTTCTTC.

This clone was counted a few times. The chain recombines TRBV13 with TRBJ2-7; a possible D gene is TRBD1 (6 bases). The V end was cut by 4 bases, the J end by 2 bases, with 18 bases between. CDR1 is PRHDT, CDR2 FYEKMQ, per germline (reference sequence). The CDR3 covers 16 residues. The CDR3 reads CASSSQDSGLAYEQYF. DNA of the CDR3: TGTGCCAGCAGCTCCCAGGACAGCGGACTTGCCTACGAGCAGTACTTC.

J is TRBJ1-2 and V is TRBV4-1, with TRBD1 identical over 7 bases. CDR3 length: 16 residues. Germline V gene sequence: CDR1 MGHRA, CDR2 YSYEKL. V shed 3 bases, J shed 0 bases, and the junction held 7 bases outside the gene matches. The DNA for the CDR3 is TGCGCCAGCAGCCAGACTACAGGGGATGCTAACTATGGCTACACCTTC. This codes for CASSQTTGDANYGYTF.

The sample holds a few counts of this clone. DNA for the CDR3: TGCGCCAGCAGCTCCGCAGGGGACAGGGAAGCTTTCTTT. This codes for CASSSAGDREAFF. This chain connects TRBV5-1 to TRBJ1-1; 8 bases line up with TRBD1. V shed 3 bases and J 8 bases; nucleotides not matched to a gene: 6. The CDR3 extends over 13 amino acids. Germline V gene data show CDR1 as SGHRS and CDR2 as YFSETQ.

The chain's CDR3 is CATSRDSGYNEQFF. The CDR3 DNA reads as TGTGCCACCAGCAGAGATAGCGGGTACAATGAGCAGTTCTTC. This chain joins TRBV15 and TRBJ2-1, with 7 bases aligning to TRBD2. The V gene end was trimmed by 0 bases and the J gene end by 4 bases; junction bases not matched to a gene: 0. Germline V gives CDR1 LNHNV, CDR2 YYDKDF (reference sequence). This CDR3 comprises 14 residues.

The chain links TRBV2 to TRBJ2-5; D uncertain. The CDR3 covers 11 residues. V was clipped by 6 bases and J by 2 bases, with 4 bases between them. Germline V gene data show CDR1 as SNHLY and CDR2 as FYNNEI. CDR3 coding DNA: TGTGCCAGCAGCAGGCAAGAGACCCAGTACTTC. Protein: CASSRQETQYF. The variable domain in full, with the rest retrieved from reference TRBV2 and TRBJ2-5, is EPEVTQTPSHQVTQMGQEVILRCVPISNHLYFYWYRQILGQKVEFLVSFYNNEISEKSEIFDDQFSVERPDGSNFTLKIRSTKLEDSAMYFCASSRQETQYFGPGTRLLVL.

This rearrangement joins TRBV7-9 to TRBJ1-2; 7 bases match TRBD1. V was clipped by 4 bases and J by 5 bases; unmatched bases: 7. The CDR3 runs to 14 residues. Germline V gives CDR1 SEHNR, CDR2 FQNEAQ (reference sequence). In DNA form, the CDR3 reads TGTGCCAGCAGCTCGACAGGGACCCCGTATGGCTACACCTTC. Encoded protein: CASSSTGTPYGYTF.

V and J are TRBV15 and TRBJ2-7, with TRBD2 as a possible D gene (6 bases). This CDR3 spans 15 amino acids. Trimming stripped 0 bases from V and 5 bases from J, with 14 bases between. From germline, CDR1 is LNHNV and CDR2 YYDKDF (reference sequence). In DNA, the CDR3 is TGTGCCACCAGCAGAGATGGGGGGAATCGGAACGAGCAGTACTTC. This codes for CATSRDGGNRNEQYF.

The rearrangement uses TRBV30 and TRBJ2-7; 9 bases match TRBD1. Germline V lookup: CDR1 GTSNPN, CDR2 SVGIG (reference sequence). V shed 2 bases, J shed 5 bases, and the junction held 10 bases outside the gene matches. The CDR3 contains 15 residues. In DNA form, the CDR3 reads TGTGCCTGGAGTAAATTAGGACAGGGGTTCAACGAGCAGTACTTC. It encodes CAWSKLGQGFNEQYF.

The CDR3 DNA follows: TGCGCCAGCAGCTATGGGACAGGGCTGCACAATGAGCAGTTCTTC. Translation gives CASSYGTGLHNEQFF. This chain joins TRBV5-1 and TRBJ2-1; TRBD1 aligns across 9 bases. The V segment lost 3 bases and the J segment 5 bases; nucleotides outside the gene matches: 6. Germline loops: CDR1 SGHRS, CDR2 YFSETQ. The CDR3 spans 15 residues.

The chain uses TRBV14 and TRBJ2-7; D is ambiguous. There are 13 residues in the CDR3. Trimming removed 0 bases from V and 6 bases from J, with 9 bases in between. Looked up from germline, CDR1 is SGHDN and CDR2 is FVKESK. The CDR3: CASSQDPRSEQYF. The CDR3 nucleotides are TGTGCCAGCAGCCAAGACCCTAGGTCCGAGCAGTACTTC.

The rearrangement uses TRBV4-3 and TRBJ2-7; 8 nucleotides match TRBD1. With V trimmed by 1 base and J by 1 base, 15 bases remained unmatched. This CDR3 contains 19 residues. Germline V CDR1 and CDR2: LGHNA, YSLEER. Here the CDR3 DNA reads TGCGCCAGCAGCCAAGGAATCCTGACCCCGGGGACAGGATCCTACGAGCAGTACTTC. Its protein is CASSQGILTPGTGSYEQYF.

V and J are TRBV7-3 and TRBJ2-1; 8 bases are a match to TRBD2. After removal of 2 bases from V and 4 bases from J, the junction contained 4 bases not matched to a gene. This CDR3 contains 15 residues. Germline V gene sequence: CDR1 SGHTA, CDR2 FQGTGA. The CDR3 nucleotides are TGTGCCAGCAGCTTAGGCGGGGGGCTTTACAATGAGCAGTTCTTC. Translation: CASSLGGGLYNEQFF.

CDR3 residues: CAWRSQSSNQPQHF. In nucleotides, the CDR3 is TGTGCCTGGAGGTCACAGTCGAGCAATCAGCCCCAGCATTTT. This rearrangement joins TRBV30 to TRBJ1-5, with D unresolved. This CDR3 has 14 residues. V shed 3 bases and J shed 1 base, with 10 bases lying between them. Germline V lookup: CDR1 GTSNPN, CDR2 SVGIG (reference sequence).

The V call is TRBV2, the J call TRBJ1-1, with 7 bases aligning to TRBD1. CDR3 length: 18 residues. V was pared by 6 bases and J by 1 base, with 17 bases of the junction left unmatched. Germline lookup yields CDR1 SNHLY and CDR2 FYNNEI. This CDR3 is CASSIGGGAGWRNTEAFF. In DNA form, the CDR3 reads TGTGCCAGCAGCATCGGAGGGGGCGCGGGTTGGAGGAACACTGAAGCTTTCTTT.

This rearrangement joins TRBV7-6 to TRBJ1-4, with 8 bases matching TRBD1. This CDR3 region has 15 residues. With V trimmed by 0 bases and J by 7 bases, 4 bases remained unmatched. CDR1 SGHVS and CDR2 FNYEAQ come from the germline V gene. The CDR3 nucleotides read TGTGCCAGCAGCTTAGCCGACAGGGGCTTTGAAAAACTGTTTTTT. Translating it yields CASSLADRGFEKLFF. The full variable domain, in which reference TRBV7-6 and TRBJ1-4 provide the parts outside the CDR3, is GAGVSQSPRYKVTKRGQDVALRCDPISGHVSLYWYRQALGQGPEFLTYFNYEAQQDKSGLPNDRFSAERPEGSISTLTIQRTEQRDSAMYRCASSLADRGFEKLFFGSGTQLSVL.

The CDR3 coding sequence is TGTGCCAGCCAAGCGGGGTCCGACGCTTCACCCCTCCACTTT. It encodes CASQAGSDASPLHF. The chain combines TRBV7-9 with TRBJ1-6, with D hard to call. V was pared by 8 bases and J by 9 bases, with 17 bases between. CDR3 length: 14 amino acids. CDR1 is SEHNR and CDR2 is FQNEAQ in the germline V gene (reference sequence).

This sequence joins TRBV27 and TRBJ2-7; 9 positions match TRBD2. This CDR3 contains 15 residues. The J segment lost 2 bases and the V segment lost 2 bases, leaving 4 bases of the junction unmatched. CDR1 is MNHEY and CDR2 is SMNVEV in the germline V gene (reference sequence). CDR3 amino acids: CASSLTAGGTYEQYF. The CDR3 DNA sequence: TGTGCCAGCAGTTTAACGGCGGGAGGGACCTACGAGCAGTACTTC.

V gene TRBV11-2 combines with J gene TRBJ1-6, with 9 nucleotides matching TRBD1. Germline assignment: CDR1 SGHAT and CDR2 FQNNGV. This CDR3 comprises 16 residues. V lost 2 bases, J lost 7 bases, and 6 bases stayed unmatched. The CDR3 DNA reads TGTGCCAGCAGCTTAAGGTCCGGGACAGGGAATTCACCCCTCCACTTT. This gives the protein CASSLRSGTGNSPLHF.

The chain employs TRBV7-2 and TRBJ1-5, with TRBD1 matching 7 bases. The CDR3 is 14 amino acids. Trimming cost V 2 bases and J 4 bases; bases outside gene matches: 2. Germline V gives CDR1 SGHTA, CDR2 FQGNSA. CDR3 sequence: CASSLSGGNQPQHF. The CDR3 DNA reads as TGTGCCAGCAGCTTATCAGGGGGTAATCAGCCCCAGCATTTT.